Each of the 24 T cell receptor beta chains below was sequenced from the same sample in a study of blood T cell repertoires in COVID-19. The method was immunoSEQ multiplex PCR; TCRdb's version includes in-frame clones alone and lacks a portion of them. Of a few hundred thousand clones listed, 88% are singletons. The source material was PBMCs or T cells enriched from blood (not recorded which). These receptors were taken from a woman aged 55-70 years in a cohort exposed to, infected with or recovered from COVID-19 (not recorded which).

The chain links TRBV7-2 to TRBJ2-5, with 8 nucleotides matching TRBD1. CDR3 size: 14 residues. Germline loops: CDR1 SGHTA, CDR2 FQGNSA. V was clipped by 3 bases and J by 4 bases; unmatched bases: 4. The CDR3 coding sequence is TGTGCCAGCAGCTTGGACAGGGCTAGAGAGACCCAGTACTTC. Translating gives CASSLDRARETQYF.

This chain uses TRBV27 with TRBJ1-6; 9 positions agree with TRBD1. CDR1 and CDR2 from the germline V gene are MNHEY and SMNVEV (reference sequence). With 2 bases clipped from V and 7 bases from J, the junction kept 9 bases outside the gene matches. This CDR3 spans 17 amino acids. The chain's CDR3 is CASSLKNFGTGNSPLHF. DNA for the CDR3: TGTGCCAGCAGTTTAAAAAATTTCGGGACAGGGAATTCACCCCTCCACTTT.

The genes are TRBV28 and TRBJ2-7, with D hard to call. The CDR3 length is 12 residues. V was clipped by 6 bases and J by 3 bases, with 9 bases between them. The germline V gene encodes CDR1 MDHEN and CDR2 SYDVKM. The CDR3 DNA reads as TGTGCCAGCAGGAGCAGGTTCTACGAGCAGTACTTC. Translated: CASRSRFYEQYF.

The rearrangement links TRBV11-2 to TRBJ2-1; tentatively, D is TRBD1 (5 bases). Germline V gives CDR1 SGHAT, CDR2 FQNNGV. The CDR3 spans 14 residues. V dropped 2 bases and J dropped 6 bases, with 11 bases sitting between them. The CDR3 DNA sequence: TGTGCCAGCAGCTTAAGGGGTCTGGGCAATGAGCAGTTCTTC. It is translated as CASSLRGLGNEQFF.

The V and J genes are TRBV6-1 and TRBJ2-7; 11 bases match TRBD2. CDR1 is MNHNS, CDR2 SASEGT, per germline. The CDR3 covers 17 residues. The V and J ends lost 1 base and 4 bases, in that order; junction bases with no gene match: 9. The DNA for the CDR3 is TGTGCCAGCAGTGAAGGGTTCCTAGCGGGAGGTATGTACGAGCAGTACTTC. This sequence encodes CASSEGFLAGGMYEQYF.

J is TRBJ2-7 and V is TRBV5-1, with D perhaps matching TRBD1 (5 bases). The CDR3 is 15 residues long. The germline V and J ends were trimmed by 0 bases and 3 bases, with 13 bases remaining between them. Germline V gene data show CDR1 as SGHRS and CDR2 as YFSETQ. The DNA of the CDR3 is TGCGCCAGCAGCTTGGTCGCCAGGGTTGACTACGAGCAGTACTTC. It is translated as CASSLVARVDYEQYF.

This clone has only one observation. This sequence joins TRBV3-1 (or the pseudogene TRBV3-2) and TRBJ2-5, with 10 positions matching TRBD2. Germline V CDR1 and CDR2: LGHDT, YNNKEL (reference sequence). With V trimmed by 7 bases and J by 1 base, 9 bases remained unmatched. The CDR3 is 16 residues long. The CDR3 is CASTAWVAGGQETQYF. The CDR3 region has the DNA TGTGCCAGCACCGCGTGGGTAGCGGGAGGCCAAGAGACCCAGTACTTC.

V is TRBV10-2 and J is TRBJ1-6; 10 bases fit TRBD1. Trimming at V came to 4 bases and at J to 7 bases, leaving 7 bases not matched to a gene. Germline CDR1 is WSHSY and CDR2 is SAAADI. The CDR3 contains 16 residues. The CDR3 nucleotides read TGCGCCAGCAGTGGCCGGGACAGGGGTAGAAATTCACCCCTCCACTTT. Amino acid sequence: CASSGRDRGRNSPLHF.

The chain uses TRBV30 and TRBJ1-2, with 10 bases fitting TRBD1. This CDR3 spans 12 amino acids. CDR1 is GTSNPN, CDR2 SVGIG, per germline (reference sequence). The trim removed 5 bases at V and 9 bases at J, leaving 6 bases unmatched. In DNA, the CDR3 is TGTGCCTGGGGGGACAGGGGCTCGCGCTACACCTTC. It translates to CAWGDRGSRYTF.

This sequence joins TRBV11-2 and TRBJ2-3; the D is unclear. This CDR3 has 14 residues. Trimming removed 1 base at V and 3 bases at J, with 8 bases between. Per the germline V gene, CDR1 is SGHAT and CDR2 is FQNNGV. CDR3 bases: TGTGCCAGCAGCTTAGTCTTCGGGACAGATACGCAGTATTTT. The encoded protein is CASSLVFGTDTQYF.

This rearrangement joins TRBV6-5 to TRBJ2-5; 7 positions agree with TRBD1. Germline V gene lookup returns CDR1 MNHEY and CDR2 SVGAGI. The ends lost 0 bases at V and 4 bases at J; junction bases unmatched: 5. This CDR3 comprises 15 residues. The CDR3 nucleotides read TGTGCCAGCAGTTACTCAGTCAGGGGGTCAGAGACCCAGTACTTC. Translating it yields CASSYSVRGSETQYF.

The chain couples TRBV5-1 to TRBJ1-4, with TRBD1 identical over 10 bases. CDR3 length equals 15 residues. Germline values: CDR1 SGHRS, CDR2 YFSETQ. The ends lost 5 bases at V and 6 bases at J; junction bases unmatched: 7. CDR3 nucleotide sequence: TGCGCCAGCAGACGCCGACAGGGGGCTTATGAAAAACTGTTTTTT. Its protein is CASRRRQGAYEKLFF.

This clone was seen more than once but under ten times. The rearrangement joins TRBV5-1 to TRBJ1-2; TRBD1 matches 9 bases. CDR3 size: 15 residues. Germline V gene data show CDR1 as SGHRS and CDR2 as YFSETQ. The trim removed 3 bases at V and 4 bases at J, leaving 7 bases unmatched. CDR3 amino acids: CASSSTGGVGYGYTF. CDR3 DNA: TGCGCCAGCAGCTCGACAGGGGGAGTCGGCTATGGCTACACCTTC.

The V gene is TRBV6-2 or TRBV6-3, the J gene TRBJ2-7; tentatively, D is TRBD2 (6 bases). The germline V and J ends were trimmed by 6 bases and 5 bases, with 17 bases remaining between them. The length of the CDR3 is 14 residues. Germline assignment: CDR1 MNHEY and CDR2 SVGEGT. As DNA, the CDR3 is TGTGCCAGCAGCTCCCCGAGGAGGGAGGACGAGCAGTACTTC. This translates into CASSSPRREDEQYF.

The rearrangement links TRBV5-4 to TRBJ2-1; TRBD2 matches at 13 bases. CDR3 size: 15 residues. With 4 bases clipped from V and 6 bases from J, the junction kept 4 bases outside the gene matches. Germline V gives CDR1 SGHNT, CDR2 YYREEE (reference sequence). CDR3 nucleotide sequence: TGTGCCAGCAGCGGGACTAGCGGGACCGTCAATGAGCAGTTCTTC. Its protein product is CASSGTSGTVNEQFF. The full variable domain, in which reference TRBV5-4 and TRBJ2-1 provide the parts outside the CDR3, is ETGVTQSPTHLIKTRGQQVTLRCSSQSGHNTVSWYQQALGQGPQFIFQYYREEENGRGNFPPRFSGLQFPNYSSELNVNALELDDSALYLCASSGTSGTVNEQFFGPGTRLTVL.

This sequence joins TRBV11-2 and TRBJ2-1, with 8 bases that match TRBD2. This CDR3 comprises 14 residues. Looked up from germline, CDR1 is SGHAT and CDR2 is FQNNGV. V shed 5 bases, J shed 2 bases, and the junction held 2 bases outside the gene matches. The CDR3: CASSLSGTYNEQFF. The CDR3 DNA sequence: TGTGCCAGCAGCCTTAGCGGGACCTACAATGAGCAGTTCTTC.

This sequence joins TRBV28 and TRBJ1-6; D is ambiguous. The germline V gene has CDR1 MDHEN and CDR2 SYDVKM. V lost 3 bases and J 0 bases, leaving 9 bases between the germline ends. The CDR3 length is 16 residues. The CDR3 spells CASSFLGSSYNSPLHF. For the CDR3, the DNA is TGTGCCAGCAGTTTCTTGGGCAGCTCCTATAATTCACCCCTCCACTTT.

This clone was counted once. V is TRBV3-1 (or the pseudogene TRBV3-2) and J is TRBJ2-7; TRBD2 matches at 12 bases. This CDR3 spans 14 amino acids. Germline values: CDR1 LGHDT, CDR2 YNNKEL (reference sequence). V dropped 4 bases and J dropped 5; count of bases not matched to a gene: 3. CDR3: CASSLRTSGNEQYF. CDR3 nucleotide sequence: TGTGCCAGCAGCCTCCGGACTAGCGGGAACGAGCAGTACTTC.

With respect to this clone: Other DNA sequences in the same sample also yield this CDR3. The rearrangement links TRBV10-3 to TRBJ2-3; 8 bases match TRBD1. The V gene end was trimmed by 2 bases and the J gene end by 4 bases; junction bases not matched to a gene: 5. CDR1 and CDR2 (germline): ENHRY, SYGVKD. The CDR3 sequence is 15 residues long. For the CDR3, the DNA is TGTGCCATCAGTGAGAGGCAGGGGGCCGCAGATACGCAGTATTTT. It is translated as CAISERQGAADTQYF.

The CDR3 DNA reads TGTGCCTGGAGTTCTCAGGGGCTTTCCTACGAGCAGTACTTC. Translation gives CAWSSQGLSYEQYF. The rearrangement uses TRBV30 and TRBJ2-7; perhaps TRBD1 as D (6 bases). Germline V CDR1 and CDR2: GTSNPN, SVGIG (reference sequence). V was trimmed by 2 bases and J by 1 base, leaving 12 bases between them. The CDR3 loop spans 14 amino acids. The full variable domain, completed using reference TRBV30 and TRBJ2-7, is SQTIHQWPATLVQPVGSPLSLECTVEGTSNPNLYWYRQAAGRGLQLLFYSVGIGQISSEVPQNLSASRPQDRQFILSSKKLLLSDSGFYLCAWSSQGLSYEQYFGPGTRLTVT.

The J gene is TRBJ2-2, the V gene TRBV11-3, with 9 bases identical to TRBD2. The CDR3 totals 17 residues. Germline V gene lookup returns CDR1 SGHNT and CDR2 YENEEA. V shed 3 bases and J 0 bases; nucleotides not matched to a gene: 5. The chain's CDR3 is CASSLTSGAANTGELFF. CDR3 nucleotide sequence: TGTGCCAGCAGCTTGACTAGCGGAGCAGCGAACACCGGGGAGCTGTTTTTT.

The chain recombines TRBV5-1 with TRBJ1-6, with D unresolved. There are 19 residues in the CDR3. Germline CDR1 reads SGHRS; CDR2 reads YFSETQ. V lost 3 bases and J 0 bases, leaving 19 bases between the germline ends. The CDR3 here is CASSSKDGRTSSYNSPLHF. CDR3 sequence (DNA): TGCGCCAGCAGCTCCAAGGACGGGAGAACGAGCTCCTATAATTCACCCCTCCACTTT.

This CDR3 reads CASSFTQGGANTGELFF. The CDR3, as DNA: TGCGCCAGCAGCTTTACCCAGGGGGGCGCGAACACCGGGGAGCTGTTTTTT. The rearrangement uses TRBV5-1 and TRBJ2-2, with D possibly matching TRBD1 (7 bases). The CDR3 loop spans 17 amino acids. With 2 bases removed from V and 0 bases from J, the gap between germline ends came to 14 bases. Germline assignment: CDR1 SGHRS and CDR2 YFSETQ.

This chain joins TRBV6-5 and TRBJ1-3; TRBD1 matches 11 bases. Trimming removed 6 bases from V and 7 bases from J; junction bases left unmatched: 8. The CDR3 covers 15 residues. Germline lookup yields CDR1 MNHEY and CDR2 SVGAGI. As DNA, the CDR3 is TGTGCCAGCAGCCCATACCGGGACAGGGGGAACACCATATATTTT. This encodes CASSPYRDRGNTIYF.